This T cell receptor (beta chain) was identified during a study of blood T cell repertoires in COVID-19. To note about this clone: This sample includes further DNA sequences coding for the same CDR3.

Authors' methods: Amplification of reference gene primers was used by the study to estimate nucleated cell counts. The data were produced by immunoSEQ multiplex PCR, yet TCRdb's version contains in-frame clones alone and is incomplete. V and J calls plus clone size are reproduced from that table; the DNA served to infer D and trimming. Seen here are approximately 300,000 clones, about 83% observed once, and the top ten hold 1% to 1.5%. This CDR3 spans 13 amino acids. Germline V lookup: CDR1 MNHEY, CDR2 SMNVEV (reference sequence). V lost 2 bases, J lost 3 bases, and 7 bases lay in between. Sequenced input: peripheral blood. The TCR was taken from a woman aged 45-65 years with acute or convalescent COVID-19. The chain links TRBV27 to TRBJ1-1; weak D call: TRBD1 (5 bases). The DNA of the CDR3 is TGTGCCAGCAGTTTAACCAGGGACACTGAAGCTTTCTTT. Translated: CASSLTRDTEAFF.